Following are 29 T cell receptor beta chains from one sample sequenced in a study of blood T cell repertoires in COVID-19. Here immunoSEQ multiplex PCR was the method, and the copy in TCRdb shows in-frame clones only, minus some. The data hold approximately 70,000 clones, with 91% observed a single time. The sequenced material came from peripheral blood. Receptors originate from a human donor with active COVID-19. The donor label of this sample is uncertain.

V is TRBV7-9 and J is TRBJ2-7; 9 nucleotides match TRBD2. CDR1 is SEHNR, CDR2 FQNEAQ, per germline (reference sequence). Trimming cost V 5 bases and J 6 bases; bases outside gene matches: 8. The CDR3 covers 14 residues. The CDR3: CASSPLAGSPEQYF. CDR3 in DNA: TGTGCCAGCAGCCCTCTAGCGGGGAGCCCCGAGCAGTACTTC. Complete variable domain (other parts from reference TRBV7-9 and TRBJ2-7): DTGVSQNPRHKITKRGQNVTFRCDPISEHNRLYWYRQTLGQGPEFLTYFQNEAQLEKSRLLSDRFSAERPKGSFSTLEIQRTEQGDSAMYLCASSPLAGSPEQYFGPGTRLTVT.

CDR3 DNA sequence: TGTGCCAGCAGCTTAGCGGCCGGGGAACCTTTCTTT. Amino acids: CASSLAAGEPFF. The V call is TRBV7-2, the J call TRBJ1-1, with unresolved D. Trimming stripped 0 bases from V and 12 bases from J, with 11 bases between. Germline V lookup: CDR1 SGHTA, CDR2 FQGNSA. The CDR3 contains 12 residues.

The gene calls are TRBV27 and TRBJ2-2; 9 nucleotides match TRBD2. CDR1 is MNHEY and CDR2 is SMNVEV in the germline V gene (reference sequence). J lost 2 bases, V lost 5 bases, and 9 bases had no gene match. This CDR3 comprises 17 residues. DNA for the CDR3: TGTGCCAGCAGTCCCCCAGCGGGAGGATTAAACACCGGGGAGCTGTTTTTT. Its translation is CASSPPAGGLNTGELFF.

As concerns this clone: One end of the junction does not line up with germline, which may come from a read error. The chain carries TRBV7-8 and TRBJ2-1; the match to TRBD2 covers 14 bases. In germline, CDR1 is SGHVS, CDR2 FQNEAQ. This CDR3 spans 14 amino acids. CDR3 loop: CASSLAPGLAGEIF. CDR3 nucleotides: TGTGCCAGCAGCTTAGCACCGGGACTAGCGGGAGAGATCTTC.

CDR3: CASSPASTEQNTEAFF. CDR3 sequence (DNA): TGTGCCAGCAGCCCCGCGTCGACGGAGCAGAACACTGAAGCTTTCTTT. The rearrangement uses TRBV28 and TRBJ1-1; D unresolved. This CDR3 has 16 amino acids. V was pared by 6 bases and J by 1 base, with 18 bases between. Germline V gives CDR1 MDHEN, CDR2 SYDVKM.

V and J are TRBV5-6 and TRBJ2-1; TRBD2 agrees at 12 bases. The V and J ends lost 0 bases and 4 bases, in that order; junction bases with no gene match: 11. The CDR3 spans 19 residues. Germline values: CDR1 SGHDT, CDR2 YYEEEE. CDR3 sequence: CASSLGLAGDGGLYNEQFF. CDR3 nucleotide sequence: TGTGCCAGCAGCTTGGGACTAGCGGGAGATGGGGGCCTTTACAATGAGCAGTTCTTC.

V and J are TRBV24-1 and TRBJ1-2; 7 bases line up with TRBD1. The CDR3 is 13 residues long. Germline CDR1 and CDR2: KGHDR and SFDVKD. J was trimmed by 7 bases and V by 6 bases; bases with no gene match: 7. The CDR3 DNA reads as TGTGCCACCAGTAAGGGACAGCTTGGTGGCTACACCTTC. Translated: CATSKGQLGGYTF.

This clone was seen once. This chain uses TRBV6-5 with TRBJ1-2, with 7 bases lining up with TRBD1. The germline V gene has CDR1 MNHEY and CDR2 SVGAGI. The CDR3 covers 15 residues. V dropped 6 bases and J dropped 5; count of bases not matched to a gene: 12. CDR3 in DNA: TGTGCCAGCAGCCTCCAAGGGGGCGCTGGTTATGGCTACACCTTC. Its translation: CASSLQGGAGYGYTF.

The chain recombines TRBV5-4 with TRBJ2-3; 9 positions agree with TRBD1. This CDR3 is built from 15 residues. Germline CDR1 SGHNT, CDR2 YYREEE (reference sequence). Losses at the gene ends were 4 bases for V and 2 bases for J; bases not matched to a gene: 5. CDR3 coding DNA: TGTGCCAGCAGCGGTGGACAGGGGTCCACAGATACGCAGTATTTT. This gives the protein CASSGGQGSTDTQYF.

The chain combines TRBV19 with TRBJ2-1; 9 nucleotides align to TRBD2. The CDR3 has 20 residues. Trimming cost V 6 bases and J 3 bases; bases outside gene matches: 21. Germline-derived CDR1 and CDR2 are LNHDA and SQIVND (reference sequence). The CDR3 sequence: CASRPWGSEVAGAVYNEQFF. The CDR3 DNA reads TGTGCCAGTAGGCCCTGGGGGTCAGAGGTAGCGGGAGCGGTCTACAATGAGCAGTTCTTC.

The V gene is TRBV7-2, the J gene TRBJ2-5, with D maybe TRBD2 (5 bases). The CDR3 length is 14 residues. Deletions cut 5 bases from V and 3 bases from J, with 13 bases between. Germline lookup yields CDR1 SGHTA and CDR2 FQGNSA. Here the CDR3 DNA reads TGTGCCAGCAGCCCTACTAGTCAGAAAGAGACCCAGTACTTC. Its protein product is CASSPTSQKETQYF.

The J gene is TRBJ2-7, the V gene TRBV5-1; a weak D match, TRBD1 (5 bases). Trimming took off 0 bases at V and 6 bases at J, with 13 bases between the two ends. Germline V gene lookup returns CDR1 SGHRS and CDR2 YFSETQ. The CDR3 has 14 amino acids. In DNA, the CDR3 is TGCGCCAGCAGCTTGGACTCCAGGGCCAGCGAGCAGTACTTC. Its protein is CASSLDSRASEQYF.

CDR3 amino acids: CASSPPGRTGNQPQHF. CDR3 DNA sequence: TGTGCCAGCTCACCGCCTGGCAGGACTGGTAATCAGCCCCAGCATTTT. The rearrangement uses TRBV18 and TRBJ1-5; D remains ambiguous. V lost 3 bases to trimming and J lost 4 bases, with 16 bases between them. This CDR3 is built from 16 residues. Germline V gene sequence: CDR1 KGHSH, CDR2 LQKENI.

This chain joins TRBV15 and TRBJ1-2; D perhaps matches TRBD1 (6 bases). The germline V and J ends were trimmed by 0 bases and 6 bases, with 8 bases remaining between them. Germline lookup yields CDR1 LNHNV and CDR2 YYDKDF (reference sequence). CDR3 size: 13 residues. In nucleotides, the CDR3 is TGTGCCACCAGCAGAGAAGAGGGGGATGGCTACACCTTC. Amino acids: CATSREEGDGYTF.

The chain employs TRBV4-3 and TRBJ2-7; 9 nucleotides agree with TRBD1. CDR3 length equals 15 residues. Germline-derived CDR1 and CDR2 are LGHNA and YSLEER. V was clipped by 1 base and J by 5 bases; unmatched bases: 6. The CDR3 DNA reads TGCGCCAGCAGCCAAGCCGGGACAGGGAGGAACGAGCAGTACTTC. It is translated as CASSQAGTGRNEQYF.

As DNA, the CDR3 is TGTGCCAGCTGCCTAGCGGGAGGCGAGCAGTACTTC. This codes for CASCLAGGEQYF. V gene TRBV28 combines with J gene TRBJ2-7; TRBD2 matches at 11 bases. This CDR3 has 12 residues. From germline, CDR1 is MDHEN and CDR2 SYDVKM. Unmatched junction bases numbered 3, after V lost 8 bases and J lost 6 bases.

This chain joins TRBV3-1 (or the pseudogene TRBV3-2) and TRBJ2-2, with D possibly being TRBD2 (5 bases). CDR1 is LGHDT and CDR2 is YNNKEL in the germline V gene (reference sequence). V lost 1 base and J 10 bases, leaving 16 bases between the germline ends. The CDR3 is made up of 15 amino acids. The CDR3 DNA reads as TGTGCCAGCAGCCAAGCTGGACGGGGAGTCGCGGAGCTGTTTTTT. Amino acid sequence: CASSQAGRGVAELFF.

The DNA of the CDR3 is TGTGCCAGCAGCAAAGTACGAGATAATAACTATGGCTACACCTTC. It specifies CASSKVRDNNYGYTF. The rearrangement joins TRBV21-1 to TRBJ1-2. TRBV21-1 is given as a pseudogene. The CDR3 loop spans 15 amino acids.

The gene calls are TRBV28 and TRBJ1-1, with TRBD1 identical over 7 bases. With V trimmed by 8 bases and J by 0 bases, 6 bases remained unmatched. CDR1 and CDR2 (germline): MDHEN, SYDVKM. This CDR3 contains 14 residues. CDR3: CASGDSIMNTEAFF. The DNA for the CDR3 is TGTGCCAGCGGGGACAGTATAATGAACACTGAAGCTTTCTTT.

V gene TRBV15 combines with J gene TRBJ1-1; 8 nucleotides match TRBD1. The CDR3 contains 17 residues. Germline CDR1 reads LNHNV; CDR2 reads YYDKDF (reference sequence). V shed 3 bases and J 6 bases; nucleotides not matched to a gene: 15. CDR3 region: CATSRDGTGFFGAEAFF. CDR3 bases: TGTGCCACCAGCAGGGATGGGACAGGCTTTTTTGGCGCTGAAGCTTTCTTT.

The chain uses TRBV7-9 and TRBJ2-7, with D possibly TRBD1 on 6 matching bases. The CDR3 runs 13 residues. In germline, CDR1 is SEHNR, CDR2 FQNEAQ (reference sequence). The germline V and J ends were trimmed by 3 bases and 4 bases, with 10 bases remaining between them. This CDR3 reads CASSFRGLYEQYF. DNA for the CDR3: TGTGCCAGCAGCTTTAGGGGGTTGTACGAGCAGTACTTC.

The rearrangement links TRBV10-1 to TRBJ2-7; 10 bases match TRBD1. The CDR3 spans 14 residues. The junction had 4 bases not matched to a gene; V was cut back by 6 bases and J by 2 bases. CDR1 and CDR2 from the germline V gene are WNHNN and SYGVQD (reference sequence). As DNA, the CDR3 is TGCGCCAGCAGCTCCGGGACAGGGGCCTACGAGCAGTACTTC. Translation: CASSSGTGAYEQYF.

This CDR3 is CASRLTVNTEAFF. DNA of the CDR3: TGTGCCAGCAGGTTGACAGTGAACACTGAAGCTTTCTTT. The rearrangement uses TRBV2 and TRBJ1-1, with D perhaps TRBD1 (5 bases). This CDR3 is built from 13 residues. Per the germline V gene, CDR1 is SNHLY and CDR2 is FYNNEI. Trimming took 6 bases from V and 0 from J, leaving 8 bases between them.

The sample holds one count of this clone. The genes are TRBV19 and TRBJ2-5, with D perhaps matching TRBD2 (6 bases). This CDR3 has 16 residues. Germline V CDR1 and CDR2: LNHDA, SQIVND (reference sequence). V lost 3 bases and J 2 bases, leaving 16 bases between the germline ends. The CDR3 here is CASSIGQGGLQETQYF. The CDR3 DNA reads as TGTGCCAGTAGTATCGGCCAGGGCGGACTACAAGAGACCCAGTACTTC.

The rearrangement links TRBV6-5 to TRBJ2-1; D might be TRBD2 (5 bases). V dropped 5 bases and J dropped 6 bases, with 11 bases sitting between them. Germline CDR1 reads MNHEY; CDR2 reads SVGAGI. This CDR3 contains 13 residues. Here the CDR3 reads CASSLARGNEQFF. In DNA form, the CDR3 reads TGTGCCAGCAGTCTAGCCCGGGGCAATGAGCAGTTCTTC.

The rearrangement uses TRBV28 and TRBJ1-5; tentatively, D is TRBD1 (6 bases). Germline CDR1 MDHEN, CDR2 SYDVKM. The CDR3 covers 15 residues. The V gene lost 3 bases and the J gene lost 7 bases, with 16 bases spanning the gap. CDR3 sequence: CASSLGRGIGQPQHF. The CDR3 DNA sequence: TGTGCCAGCAGTTTGGGCAGGGGAATTGGCCAGCCCCAGCATTTT.

The rearrangement uses TRBV12-5 and TRBJ2-5, with D hard to call. Germline V CDR1 and CDR2: LGHNT, FRNRAP. The CDR3 covers 12 residues. V lost 6 bases and J 4 bases, leaving 9 bases between the germline ends. The CDR3 loop is CASGDNLETQYF. CDR3 bases: TGTGCTAGTGGCGACAACCTAGAGACCCAGTACTTC.

V gene TRBV28 combines with J gene TRBJ2-3; 7 nucleotides line up with TRBD2. From germline, CDR1 is MDHEN and CDR2 SYDVKM. The CDR3 has 16 amino acids. With V trimmed by 5 bases and J by 8 bases, 16 bases remained unmatched. The CDR3, as DNA: TGTGCCAGCAGTGACGTACTAGCGCTTGGGTTCGGTACGCAGTATTTT. Amino acids: CASSDVLALGFGTQYF.

A single count supports this clone. The V call is TRBV6-6, the J call TRBJ2-2; D perhaps matches TRBD2 (6 bases). Germline V gene data show CDR1 as MNHNY and CDR2 as SVGAGI (reference sequence). Trimming removed 5 bases at V and 2 bases at J, with 18 bases between. The CDR3 spans 17 residues. This CDR3 is CASSRRPPGLNTGELFF. The CDR3 DNA is TGTGCCAGCAGTCGCAGACCCCCGGGACTCAACACCGGGGAGCTGTTTTTT.